A single sample is the source of the 28 T cell receptor beta chains below, sequenced in a study of cytomegalovirus exposure and HLA in healthy donors. The protocol was immunoSEQ multiplex PCR, while the TCRdb copy is restricted to in-frame clones and leaves out a portion. Among about 73,000 clones listed, approximately 90% were seen once. Sequenced: PBMCs. The receptors were gathered from a woman aged 18-35 years in good health and CMV-seropositive.

The V and J genes are TRBV6-4 and TRBJ2-2; TRBD2 matches at 9 bases. Germline CDR1 reads MRHNA; CDR2 reads SNTAGT. The CDR3 sequence is 16 residues long. V was pared by 4 bases and J by 2 bases, with 5 bases of the junction left unmatched. CDR3 region: CASSGLAGANTGELFF. DNA of the CDR3: TGTGCCAGCAGTGGATTAGCGGGGGCTAACACCGGGGAGCTGTTTTTT.

This clone has more than one count but fewer than ten. This rearrangement joins TRBV4-1 to TRBJ1-2; D call uncertain. Deletions cut 4 bases from V and 2 bases from J, with 11 bases between. The CDR3 spans 14 residues. Germline CDR1 is MGHRA and CDR2 is YSYEKL. The CDR3 protein is CASSLSYLNYGYTF. CDR3 bases: TGCGCCAGCAGCCTATCCTATCTCAACTATGGCTACACCTTC.

The V gene is TRBV7-2, the J gene TRBJ2-3; 9 bases match TRBD1. This CDR3 spans 14 amino acids. CDR1 is SGHTA and CDR2 is FQGNSA in the germline V gene. V was pared by 5 bases and J by 6 bases, with 6 bases of the junction left unmatched. The CDR3 loop reads CASSQDRGGDTQYF. In DNA, the CDR3 is TGTGCCAGCAGCCAGGACAGGGGAGGGGATACGCAGTATTTT.

This chain links TRBV28 with TRBJ2-2, with TRBD2 matching 9 bases. The V segment lost 3 bases and the J segment 8 bases; nucleotides outside the gene matches: 7. The CDR3 length is 15 residues. Germline V gives CDR1 MDHEN, CDR2 SYDVKM. In nucleotides, the CDR3 is TGTGCCAGCAGTTTGCGTCTAGCGGGGACAGGGGAGCTGTTTTTT. It translates to CASSLRLAGTGELFF.

The chain carries TRBV9 and TRBJ2-7, with 9 bases aligning to TRBD2. J was trimmed by 4 bases and V by 2 bases; bases with no gene match: 7. Germline loops: CDR1 SGDLS, CDR2 YYNGEE. This CDR3 has 15 amino acids. The CDR3 coding sequence is TGTGCCAGCAGCGTTAGTAGCGGGGGCCTTTACGAGCAGTACTTC. This encodes CASSVSSGGLYEQYF.

The chain has TRBV2 and TRBJ2-1, with 9 bases lining up with TRBD2. The CDR3 is made up of 14 amino acids. Germline lookup yields CDR1 SNHLY and CDR2 FYNNEI. The trim removed 6 bases at V and 6 bases at J, leaving 6 bases unmatched. For the CDR3, the DNA is TGTGCCAGCAGGGAAAATAGCGGGAGCAATGAGCAGTTCTTC. This gives the protein CASRENSGSNEQFF.

The CDR3 sequence: CASSPQVNNEQFF. CDR3 sequence (DNA): TGTGCCAGCAGTCCACAGGTTAATAATGAGCAGTTCTTC. The chain employs TRBV6-5 and TRBJ2-1; TRBD1 might be the D (5 bases). Trimming removed 5 bases from V and 7 bases from J, with 12 bases in between. CDR1 is MNHEY, CDR2 SVGAGI, per germline. The CDR3 is 13 residues long.

V and J are TRBV27 and TRBJ2-6, with TRBD1 as a possible D gene (6 bases). Per the germline V gene, CDR1 is MNHEY and CDR2 is SMNVEV (reference sequence). The CDR3 has 17 residues. V shed 5 bases and J shed 3 bases, with 17 bases lying between them. The CDR3 region has the DNA TGTGCCAGCAGTCCTAATACAGGGAGAGATGGGGCCAACGTCCTGACTTTC. Protein sequence: CASSPNTGRDGANVLTF.

This sequence joins TRBV10-3 and TRBJ1-5; tentative D call: TRBD1 (5 bases). V lost 8 bases to trimming and J lost 3 bases, with 11 bases between them. Germline V gene sequence: CDR1 ENHRY, CDR2 SYGVKD. This CDR3 comprises 13 residues. CDR3 DNA sequence: TGTGCCATCCGGAGACAGTCCAATCAGCCCCAGCATTTT. This translates into CAIRRQSNQPQHF.

This chain uses TRBV13 with TRBJ1-4; D ambiguous. CDR1 is PRHDT, CDR2 FYEKMQ, per germline (reference sequence). This CDR3 is built from 16 residues. Trimming took 2 bases from V and 5 from J, leaving 15 bases between them. The CDR3 spells CASSLKNAKQNEKLFF. In DNA form, the CDR3 reads TGTGCCAGCAGCTTAAAAAACGCGAAGCAAAATGAAAAACTGTTTTTT. Full variable domain (remainder filled in from reference TRBV13 and TRBJ1-4): AAGVIQSPRHLIKEKRETATLKCYPIPRHDTVYWYQQGPGQDPQFLISFYEKMQSDKGSIPDRFSAQQFSDYHSELNMSSLELGDSALYFCASSLKNAKQNEKLFFGSGTQLSVL.

The genes are TRBV9 and TRBJ1-2; D unclear. Between the trimmed V and J ends, which lost 0 bases and 6 bases, there was a span of 15 bases. This CDR3 is 15 amino acids long. CDR1 is SGDLS and CDR2 is YYNGEE in the germline V gene. The CDR3, as DNA: TGTGCCAGCAGCGTAGGGGTCGGAAAAAGCGATGGCTACACCTTC. This codes for CASSVGVGKSDGYTF.

The V gene is TRBV18, the J gene TRBJ1-4; no reliable D call. Germline V CDR1 and CDR2: KGHSH, LQKENI. This CDR3 contains 15 residues. The V gene lost 3 bases and the J gene lost 0 bases, with 8 bases spanning the gap. The CDR3 bases are TGTGCCAGCTCACCGCGGGAGGCAACTAATGAAAAACTGTTTTTT. Residues: CASSPREATNEKLFF.

This sequence joins TRBV30 and TRBJ2-5; TRBD1 matches 7 bases. This CDR3 region has 16 residues. CDR1 is GTSNPN and CDR2 is SVGIG in the germline V gene (reference sequence). With 2 bases clipped from V and 2 bases from J, the junction kept 11 bases outside the gene matches. The CDR3 nucleotides are TGTGCCTGGAGTTCTTCCGGGACAGCCAGACAAGAGACCCAGTACTTC. It codes for CAWSSSGTARQETQYF.

The rearrangement joins TRBV19 to TRBJ2-7; 7 positions match TRBD1. The CDR3 length is 13 residues. The germline V gene encodes CDR1 LNHDA and CDR2 SQIVND (reference sequence). J was trimmed by 3 bases and V by 5 bases; bases with no gene match: 4. CDR3 region: CASSRTGNYEQYF. The CDR3, as DNA: TGTGCCAGTAGTCGGACAGGAAACTACGAGCAGTACTTC.

The chain recombines TRBV11-1 with TRBJ2-1; the match to TRBD2 covers 10 bases. V lost 3 bases to trimming and J lost 6 bases; unmatched junction nucleotides: 8. The CDR3 totals 16 residues. CDR1 and CDR2 from the germline V gene are SGHAT and FQDESV (reference sequence). For the CDR3, the DNA is TGTGCCAGCAGCTTTTTCTCTAGCGGGGGTGGCAATGAGCAGTTCTTC. Translating gives CASSFFSSGGGNEQFF.

V gene TRBV27 combines with J gene TRBJ2-7; TRBD2 agrees at 9 bases. The CDR3 has 14 amino acids. The trim removed 7 bases at V and 2 bases at J, leaving 6 bases unmatched. The germline V gene has CDR1 MNHEY and CDR2 SMNVEV (reference sequence). In DNA, the CDR3 is TGTGCCAGCAAGAGACTAGCGGTACCCTACGAGCAGTACTTC. Its translation is CASKRLAVPYEQYF.

The chain couples TRBV2 to TRBJ2-5, with TRBD1 matching over 9 bases. CDR3 length equals 14 residues. J lost 1 base, V lost 5 bases, and 2 bases had no gene match. CDR1 is SNHLY, CDR2 FYNNEI, per germline. CDR3 protein: CASSLTGGQETQYF. CDR3 nucleotide sequence: TGTGCCAGCAGTTTGACAGGGGGCCAAGAGACCCAGTACTTC.

The chain couples TRBV9 to TRBJ1-3; the D gene is possibly TRBD1 (5 bases). This CDR3 has 16 amino acids. In germline, CDR1 is SGDLS, CDR2 YYNGEE. V was cut by 3 bases and J by 0 bases, with 13 bases left in between. CDR3 amino acids: CASSGAGVPSGNTIYF. The DNA of the CDR3 is TGTGCCAGCAGCGGAGCGGGGGTTCCCTCTGGAAACACCATATATTTT.

The V call is TRBV7-9, the J call TRBJ2-1; possibly TRBD1 for D (6 bases). This CDR3 contains 17 residues. Germline V gene lookup returns CDR1 SEHNR and CDR2 FQNEAQ (reference sequence). Deletions cut 8 bases from V and 0 bases from J, with 20 bases between. In DNA form, the CDR3 reads TGTGCCAGCGCCCAACACAGGGATCTAGCCTCCTACAATGAGCAGTTCTTC. This encodes CASAQHRDLASYNEQFF.

The chain uses TRBV5-4 and TRBJ2-3; 8 nucleotides align to TRBD2. The CDR3 length is 16 residues. V shed 4 bases and J 5 bases; nucleotides not matched to a gene: 12. Germline lookup yields CDR1 SGHNT and CDR2 YYREEE (reference sequence). CDR3 protein: CASSPAGGRVVDTQYF. The DNA for the CDR3 is TGTGCCAGCAGCCCCGCGGGGGGCAGGGTTGTAGATACGCAGTATTTT.

The chain employs TRBV7-6 and TRBJ2-3; 12 bases match TRBD2. The CDR3 extends over 16 amino acids. Germline V gene sequence: CDR1 SGHVS, CDR2 FNYEAQ. V lost 6 bases to trimming and J lost 8 bases; unmatched junction nucleotides: 12. CDR3 loop: CASSTERTSGEVTQYF. The CDR3 nucleotides are TGTGCCAGCAGTACCGAACGGACTAGCGGGGAAGTTACGCAGTATTTT.

This sequence joins TRBV9 and TRBJ2-4, with 10 bases identical to TRBD2. Germline assignment: CDR1 SGDLS and CDR2 YYNGEE. CDR3 size: 16 residues. J lost 9 bases, V lost 4 bases, and 13 bases had no gene match. The CDR3 loop reads CASSTGTSAKGFIQYF. The CDR3 DNA reads TGTGCCAGCAGCACCGGGACTAGCGCTAAGGGGTTCATTCAGTACTTC.

This chain connects TRBV5-4 to TRBJ1-1, with D possibly being TRBD1 (5 bases). CDR3 length: 14 amino acids. Per germline, CDR1 SGHNT and CDR2 YYREEE (reference sequence). Trimming took off 4 bases at V and 2 bases at J, with 12 bases between the two ends. CDR3 residues: CASSPGHINTEAFF. Written as DNA, the CDR3 is TGTGCCAGCAGCCCCGGACACATAAACACTGAAGCTTTCTTT.

V gene TRBV15 combines with J gene TRBJ2-3; 9 positions agree with TRBD2. The CDR3 spans 15 residues. Looked up from germline, CDR1 is LNHNV and CDR2 is YYDKDF (reference sequence). The junction had 3 bases not matched to a gene; V was cut back by 1 base and J by 4 bases. CDR3 bases: TGTGCCACCAGCAGAGGCGGGGGGGAGTCAGATACGCAGTATTTT. Translation: CATSRGGGESDTQYF.

The chain is built from TRBV5-6 and TRBJ2-2, with a weak D call TRBD1 (6 bases). The germline V gene has CDR1 SGHDT and CDR2 YYEEEE. V lost 5 bases to trimming and J lost 1 base, with 9 bases between them. The CDR3 sequence is 14 residues long. The CDR3 DNA follows: TGTGCCAGCAGTGTAGGGGGGAACACCGGGGAGCTGTTTTTT. Encoded protein: CASSVGGNTGELFF.

The sample holds one count of this clone. V is TRBV27 and J is TRBJ2-7; 7 positions agree with TRBD2. Germline assignment: CDR1 MNHEY and CDR2 SMNVEV (reference sequence). The CDR3 is 11 residues long. V shed 3 bases and J 7 bases; nucleotides not matched to a gene: 0. The CDR3 nucleotides read TGTGCCAGCAGTTTCGGGGGGGAGCAGTACTTC. Translation: CASSFGGEQYF.

The chain employs TRBV4-1 and TRBJ1-1; the D gene is possibly TRBD1 (6 bases). V was cut by 4 bases and J by 1 base, with 10 bases left in between. Looked up from germline, CDR1 is MGHRA and CDR2 is YSYEKL. The CDR3 has 14 residues. The CDR3 is CASSRGPTNTEAFF. For the CDR3, the DNA is TGCGCCAGCAGCCGGGGGCCAACGAACACTGAAGCTTTCTTT.

CDR3 loop: CASSLLQGATEQYF. CDR3 bases: TGCGCCAGCAGCTTGCTACAGGGGGCGACTGAGCAGTACTTC. The chain couples TRBV5-1 to TRBJ2-7; the match to TRBD1 covers 9 bases. CDR1 SGHRS and CDR2 YFSETQ come from the germline V gene. V lost 1 base to trimming and J lost 7 bases; unmatched junction nucleotides: 6. This CDR3 region has 14 residues.